This T cell receptor beta chain was documented in a study of cytotoxic CD8 clonotypes in ibrutinib-treated CLL. Study-wide results and limits: An increase in clonality occurred at ibrutinib response, followed by a return toward baseline at progression. In sustained-remission versus progressing patients, sampling times differed.

Notes on this clone: Its antigen is not known.

The CDR3 sequence is 15 residues long. Losses at the gene ends were 6 bases for V and 6 bases for J; bases not matched to a gene: 7. CDR1 is SNHLY and CDR2 is FYNNEI in the germline V gene. The protocol was immunoSEQ multiplex PCR, while the TCRdb copy is restricted to in-frame clones and leaves out a portion. The top ten clones hold approximately 10% of a sample with about 200,000 clones, approximately 79% of them seen once. This clonotype originated in a human donor with chronic lymphocytic leukemia. The source material was PBMCs, sampled after 12 months of ibrutinib treatment. This chain links TRBV2 with TRBJ1-5; TRBD1 agrees at 11 bases. Here the CDR3 DNA reads TGTGCCAGCAGCGAGGACAGGGGGCCGGGTCAGCCCCAGCATTTT. Translating it yields CASSEDRGPGQPQHF. Full variable domain (outside the CDR3, taken from reference TRBV2 and TRBJ1-5): EPEVTQTPSHQVTQMGQEVILRCVPISNHLYFYWYRQILGQKVEFLVSFYNNEISEKSEIFDDQFSVERPDGSNFTLKIRSTKLEDSAMYFCASSEDRGPGQPQHFGDGTRLSIL.